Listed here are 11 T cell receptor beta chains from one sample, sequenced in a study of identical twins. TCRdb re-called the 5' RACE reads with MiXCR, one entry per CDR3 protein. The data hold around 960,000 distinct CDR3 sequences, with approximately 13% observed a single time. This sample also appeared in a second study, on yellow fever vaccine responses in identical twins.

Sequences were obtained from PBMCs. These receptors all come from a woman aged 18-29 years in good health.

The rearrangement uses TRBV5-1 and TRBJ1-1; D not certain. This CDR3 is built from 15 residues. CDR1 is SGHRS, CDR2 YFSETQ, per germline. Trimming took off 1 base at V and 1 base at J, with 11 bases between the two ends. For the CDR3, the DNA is TGCGCCAGCAGCTTGCGTCCTCTCGGGAACACTGAAGCTTTCTTT. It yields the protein CASSLRPLGNTEAFF. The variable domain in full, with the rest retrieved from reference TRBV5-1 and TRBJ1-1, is KAGVTQTPRYLIKTRGQQVTLSCSPISGHRSVSWYQQTPGQGLQFLFEYFSETQRNKGNFPGRFSGRQFSNSRSEMNVSTLELGDSALYLCASSLRPLGNTEAFFGQGTRLTVV.

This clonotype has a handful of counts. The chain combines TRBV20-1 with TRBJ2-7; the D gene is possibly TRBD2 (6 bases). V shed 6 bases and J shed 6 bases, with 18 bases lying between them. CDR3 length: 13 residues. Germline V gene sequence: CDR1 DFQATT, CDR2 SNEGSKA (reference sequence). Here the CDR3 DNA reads TGCAGTGCAGCTCCTCCCGGAGGGTTCGAGCAGTACTTC. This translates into CSAAPPGGFEQYF.

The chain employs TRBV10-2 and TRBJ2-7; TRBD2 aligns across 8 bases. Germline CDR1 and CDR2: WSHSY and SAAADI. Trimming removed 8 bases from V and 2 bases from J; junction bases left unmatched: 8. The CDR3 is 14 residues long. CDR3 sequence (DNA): TGCGCCAGCGGGTCACTAGCGGCCCCCTACGAGCAGTACGTC. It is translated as CASGSLAAPYEQYV.

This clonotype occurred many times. As DNA, the CDR3 is TGTGCCAGCAGCTCCCGGTGGCGAGGGGAAGAGACCCAGTACTTC. It yields the protein CASSSRWRGEETQYF. The rearrangement joins TRBV9 to TRBJ2-5; D may be TRBD1 or TRBD2 (5 bases each). CDR3 size: 15 residues. Between the trimmed V and J ends, which lost 4 bases and 3 bases, there was a span of 16 bases. Germline loops: CDR1 SGDLS, CDR2 YYNGEE. Looking up the rest from reference TRBV9 and TRBJ2-5 gives the full variable domain: DSGVTQTPKHLITATGQRVTLRCSPRSGDLSVYWYQQSLDQGLQFLIQYYNGEERAKGNILERFSAQQFPDLHSELNLSSLELGDSALYFCASSSRWRGEETQYFGPGTRLLVL.

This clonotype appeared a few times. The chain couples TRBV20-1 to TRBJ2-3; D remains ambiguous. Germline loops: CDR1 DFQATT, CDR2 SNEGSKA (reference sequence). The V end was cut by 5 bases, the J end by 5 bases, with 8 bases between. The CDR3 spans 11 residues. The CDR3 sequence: CSAQGVDTQYF. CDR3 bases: TGCAGTGCTCAAGGCGTAGATACGCAGTATTTT.

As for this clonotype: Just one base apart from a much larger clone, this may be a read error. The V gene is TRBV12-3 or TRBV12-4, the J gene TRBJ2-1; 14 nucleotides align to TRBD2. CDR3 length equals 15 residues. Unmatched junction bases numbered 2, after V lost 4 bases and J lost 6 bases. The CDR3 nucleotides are TGTGCCAGCAGTTGGGGACTAGCGGGAGCCAATGAGCAGTTCTTC. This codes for CASSWGLAGANEQFF.

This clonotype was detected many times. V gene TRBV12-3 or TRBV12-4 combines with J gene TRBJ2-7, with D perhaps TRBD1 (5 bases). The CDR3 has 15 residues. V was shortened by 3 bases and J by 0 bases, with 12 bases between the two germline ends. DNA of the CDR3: TGTGCCAGCAGTTTTAGGGGCACACCCTCCTACGAGCAGTACTTC. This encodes CASSFRGTPSYEQYF.

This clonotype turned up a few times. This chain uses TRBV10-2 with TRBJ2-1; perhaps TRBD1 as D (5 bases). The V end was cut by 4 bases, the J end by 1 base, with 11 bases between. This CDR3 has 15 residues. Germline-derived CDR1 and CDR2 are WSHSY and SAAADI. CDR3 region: CASSVPQGSYNEQFF. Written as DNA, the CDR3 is TGCGCCAGCAGTGTGCCGCAGGGTTCCTACAATGAGCAGTTCTTC.

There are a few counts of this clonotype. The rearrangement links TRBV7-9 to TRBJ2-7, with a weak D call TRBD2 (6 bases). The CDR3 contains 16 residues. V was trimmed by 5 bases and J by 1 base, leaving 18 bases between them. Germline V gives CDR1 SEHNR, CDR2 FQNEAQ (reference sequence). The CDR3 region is CASSSSRGSRSYEQYF. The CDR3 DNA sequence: TGTGCCAGCAGCAGTTCTCGGGGGTCGAGATCCTACGAGCAGTACTTC. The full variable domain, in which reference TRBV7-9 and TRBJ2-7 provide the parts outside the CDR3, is DTGVSQNPRHKITKRGQNVTFRCDPISEHNRLYWYRQTLGQGPEFLTYFQNEAQLEKSRLLSDRFSAERPKGSFSTLEIQRTEQGDSAMYLCASSSSRGSRSYEQYFGPGTRLTVT.

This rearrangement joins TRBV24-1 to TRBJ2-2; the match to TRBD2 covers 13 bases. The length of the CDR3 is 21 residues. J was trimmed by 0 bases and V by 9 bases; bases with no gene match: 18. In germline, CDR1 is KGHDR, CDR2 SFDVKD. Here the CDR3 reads CATRPRNTGTSGATNTGELFF. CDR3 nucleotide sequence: TGTGCCACCCGACCGCGAAACACCGGGACTAGCGGGGCCACGAACACCGGGGAGCTGTTTTTT.

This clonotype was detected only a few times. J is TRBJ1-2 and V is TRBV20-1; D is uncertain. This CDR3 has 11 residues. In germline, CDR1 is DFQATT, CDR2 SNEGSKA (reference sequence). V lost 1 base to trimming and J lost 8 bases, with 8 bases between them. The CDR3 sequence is CSARGGEGYTF. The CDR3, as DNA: TGCAGTGCTAGAGGTGGGGAAGGCTACACCTTC.